These T cell receptor beta chains were read from a single sample in a study of Graves' ophthalmopathy and Graves' hyperthyroidism. TCRdb processed the multiplex PCR reads anew with MiXCR; each CDR3 protein has one entry. This table holds 200,000 to 250,000 distinct CDR3 sequences, roughly 21% found once. The sequencing input was peripheral blood. The receptors originated from a woman aged 50 to 60 with Graves' ophthalmopathy. The CDR3 runs from the conserved cysteine through the conserved F or W. D genes are given only for firm matches. The listing skips clone size in some rows; elsewhere it reads once, few, many or a size class.

TRBJ1-2 TRBD1 few TRBV5-6 TGTGCCAGCAGTCCCGGGACAGGGAACCGCTACACCTTC CASSPGTGNRYTF
TRBJ2-7 . . TRBV20-1 TGCAGTGCTAGACGGACCCCCCAAACCTACGAGCAGTACTTC CSARRTPQTYEQYF
TRBJ2-7 . many TRBV11-2 TGTGCCAGCAGTGGGGTGGTGTCCTACGAGCAGTACTTC CASSGVVSYEQYF
TRBJ2-2 . many TRBV2 TGTGCCAGCAGTGAAATCAGGGCCGGCGGGGAGCTGTTTTTT CASSEIRAGGELFF
TRBJ2-7 . . TRBV4-2 TGTGCCAGCAGCCAAGATAGCGGCTCCTACGAGCAGTACTTC CASSQDSGSYEQYF
TRBJ1-2 TRBD1 many TRBV4-2 TGTGCCAGCAGCCAAGACCGGATCGGACAGGGCGTTTTTGGCTACACCTTC CASSQDRIGQGVFGYTF
TRBJ2-2 . . TRBV3-1 TGTGCCAGCAGCCGCCCGGTGCGCGCGAACACCGGGGAGCTGTTTTTT CASSRPVRANTGELFF
TRBJ1-5 . few TRBV6-1 TGTGCCAGCAGGCGTACAGGGCTGAGCAATCAGCCCCAGCATTTT CASRRTGLSNQPQHF
TRBJ1-1 . many TRBV7-9 TGTGCCAGCAGCTTAATGGGTTCGGACGGAACTGAAGCTTTCTTT CASSLMGSDGTEAFF
TRBJ1-1 . . TRBV18 TGTGCCAGCTCACCACTTTTGTGGAGCTGGGACACTGAAGCTTTCTTT CASSPLLWSWDTEAFF
TRBJ2-7 TRBD2 many TRBV28 TGTGCCAGCAGTCGACTAGCGTTACCTTTATGGCAGTACTTC CASSRLALPLWQYF
TRBJ2-7 . . TRBV7-8 TGTGCCAGCAGCGACTTACAGGGTGGCGAGCAGTACTTC CASSDLQGGEQYF
TRBJ1-1 . many TRBV7-3 TGTGCCAGCAGCTACGTACAGGGAGAGGGGACTGAAGCTTTCTTT CASSYVQGEGTEAFF
TRBJ2-2 . many TRBV30 TGTGCCTGGAGTCCCCAGGGACTGGCAATCACCGGGGAGCTGTTTTTT CAWSPQGLAITGELFF
TRBJ1-2 . few TRBV7-9 TGTGCCAGCAGCTTAGGGCAGGCACAAAACTATGGCTACACCTTC CASSLGQAQNYGYTF
TRBJ1-2 TRBD1 many TRBV20-1 TGCAGTGCACCGGACAGGACGTCCTATGGCTACACCTTC CSAPDRTSYGYTF
TRBJ1-2 TRBD1 many TRBV7-3 TGTGCCAGCAGCCCTGGGACAGGAGAAGGCTACACCTTC CASSPGTGEGYTF
TRBJ1-2 . . TRBV28 TGTGCCAGCAGTTTACAATCCAGGGTCTATGGCTACACCTTC CASSLQSRVYGYTF
TRBJ2-5 . many TRBV28 TGTGCCAGCAGGGAGGGAAGGGAGACCCAGTACTTC CASREGRETQYF
TRBJ2-3 . . TRBV6-2/TRBV6-3 TGTGCCAGCAGTTCAGTCTACGTAGCTTCAGATACGCAGTATTTT CASSSVYVASDTQYF
TRBJ1-3 . many TRBV5-1 TGCGCCAGCAGGCCGGGCAGCTCTGGAAACACCATATATTTT CASRPGSSGNTIYF
TRBJ1-1 . . TRBV12-3/TRBV12-4 TGTGCCAGCAGTTTAGAATTCCCCGGACAAGAGAACACTGAAGCTTTCTTT CASSLEFPGQENTEAFF
TRBJ2-7 TRBD2 few TRBV5-1 TGCGCCAGCAGCTTAATAGGGCCGCGCGGGAGTAACGAGCAGTACTTC CASSLIGPRGSNEQYF
TRBJ2-4 . once TRBV7-8 TGTGCCAGCAGCTTACGGATAGTTGACATTCAGTACTTC CASSLRIVDIQYF